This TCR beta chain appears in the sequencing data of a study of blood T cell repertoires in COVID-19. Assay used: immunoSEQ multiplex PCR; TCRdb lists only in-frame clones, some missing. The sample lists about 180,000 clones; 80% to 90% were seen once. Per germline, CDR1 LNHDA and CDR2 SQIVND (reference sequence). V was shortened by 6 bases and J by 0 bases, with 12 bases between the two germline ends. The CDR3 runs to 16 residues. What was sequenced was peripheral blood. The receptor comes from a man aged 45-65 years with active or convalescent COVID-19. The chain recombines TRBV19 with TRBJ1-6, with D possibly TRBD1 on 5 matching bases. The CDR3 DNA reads TGTGCCAGTAGCATGGATAGGGGCTCCTATAATTCACCCCTCCACTTT. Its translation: CASSMDRGSYNSPLHF.